This T cell receptor (beta chain) was sequenced during a study of technical replicates of blood from several donors. TCRdb keeps only in-frame clones here, not all; method: immunoSEQ multiplex PCR. The sample has 55,000 to 85,000 clones, about 97% seen once. This TCR was recovered from a human donor in good health. The sample was T cells isolated from PBMCs.

The CDR3 region is CASSPAVGGNTGELFF. The CDR3 nucleotides read TGTGCCAGCAGCCCCGCTGTCGGGGGAAACACCGGGGAGCTGTTTTTT. This rearrangement joins TRBV7-9 to TRBJ2-2, with D maybe TRBD2 (6 bases). Trimming pared 5 bases from V and 2 bases from J, leaving 15 bases between. Germline-derived CDR1 and CDR2 are SEHNR and FQNEAQ (reference sequence). The CDR3 sequence is 16 residues long.